The clone carrying this T cell receptor (beta chain) appeared a single time. Its antigen is not identified. Germline CDR1 reads SEHNR; CDR2 reads FQNEAQ (reference sequence). V lost 3 bases to trimming and J lost 3 bases, with 5 bases between them. This CDR3 spans 12 amino acids. This record comes from a study of cytomegalovirus exposure and HLA in healthy donors. Study-wide results and caveats: Reported findings show TCR beta sequences accurately forecast HLA-A and HLA-B alleles in most subjects. The study recorded over 150 TCR beta chains that were cytomegalovirus-associated.

The PCR ran on 60 Vbeta and 13 Jbeta primers. Authors' processing steps: There were 70 million to 95 million unique TCR beta chains by a later count, and 10 million to 12 million of them were shared. Some clones are missing from TCRdb's copy, which holds only in-frame ones; the method was immunoSEQ multiplex PCR. V and J calls and clone size are as listed in that table; D and trimming were resolved from the DNA. The sample shows fewer than 120,000 clones, 76% of them seen only once. This chain links TRBV7-9 with TRBJ1-1; D call uncertain. This TCR was sampled from a man aged 25 to 40 in good health and CMV-seropositive. Specimen: PBMCs. CDR3 residues: CASSFSDTEAFF. Here the CDR3 DNA reads TGTGCCAGCAGCTTTAGCGACACTGAAGCTTTCTTT.